A single sample gave rise to the 13 T cell receptor beta chains below, sequenced in a study of blood T cell repertoires in COVID-19. The protocol was immunoSEQ multiplex PCR, while the TCRdb copy is restricted to in-frame clones and leaves out a portion. The data hold around 150,000 clones, with approximately 73% observed a single time. The sample was peripheral blood. The receptor source for this set is a woman of 80 years or more with acute or convalescent COVID-19.

The J gene is TRBJ2-4, the V gene TRBV5-1, with 9 bases matching TRBD2. CDR3 size: 16 residues. Germline V gene lookup returns CDR1 SGHRS and CDR2 YFSETQ. V gave up 0 bases and J gave up 7 bases; unmatched junction bases: 8. The CDR3 protein is CASSLGLREGPNIQYF. CDR3 nucleotide sequence: TGCGCCAGCAGCTTGGGTCTGCGGGAGGGCCCGAACATTCAGTACTTC. Supplemented by reference TRBV5-1 and TRBJ2-4, the full variable domain reads KAGVTQTPRYLIKTRGQQVTLSCSPISGHRSVSWYQQTPGQGLQFLFEYFSETQRNKGNFPGRFSGRQFSNSRSEMNVSTLELGDSALYLCASSLGLREGPNIQYFGAGTRLSVL.

The sample holds a few counts of this clone. The chain is built from TRBV30 and TRBJ2-1; D is ambiguous. The CDR3 covers 13 residues. Germline CDR1 GTSNPN, CDR2 SVGIG (reference sequence). V was shortened by 0 bases and J by 7 bases, with 10 bases between the two germline ends. CDR3 region: CAWSVHLENEQFF. The CDR3 DNA is TGTGCCTGGAGTGTTCACCTCGAGAATGAGCAGTTCTTC.

The rearrangement uses TRBV3-1 (or the pseudogene TRBV3-2) and TRBJ1-1, with a weak D call TRBD1 (5 bases). The germline gives CDR1 LGHDT, CDR2 YNNKEL (reference sequence). V lost 5 bases, J lost 1 base, and 8 bases lay in between. The CDR3 has 13 residues. The CDR3 loop reads CASSSRENTEAFF. The CDR3 region has the DNA TGTGCCAGCAGCTCCAGGGAGAACACTGAAGCTTTCTTT.

The chain is built from TRBV6-2 or TRBV6-3 and TRBJ2-3; D may be TRBD2 (5 bases). CDR3 size: 16 residues. V was trimmed by 5 bases and J by 6 bases, leaving 21 bases between them. CDR1 is MNHEY, CDR2 SVGEGT, per germline. For the CDR3, the DNA is TGTGCCAGCAGTGGGCGAGCGGTACCCGATCGGGATACGCAGTATTTT. Translated: CASSGRAVPDRDTQYF.

This chain connects TRBV7-9 to TRBJ2-7; the D gene is possibly TRBD1 (5 bases). Trimming pared 6 bases from V and 6 bases from J, leaving 18 bases between. From germline, CDR1 is SEHNR and CDR2 FQNEAQ (reference sequence). The CDR3 spans 14 residues. The CDR3 reads CASSYWQGTGEQYF. CDR3 nucleotides: TGTGCCAGCAGTTACTGGCAGGGAACGGGCGAGCAGTACTTC.

This clone was found a few times. The chain couples TRBV7-8 to TRBJ1-1, with TRBD1 matching 9 bases. CDR3 length: 15 amino acids. Germline-derived CDR1 and CDR2 are SGHVS and FQNEAQ. The V gene end was trimmed by 3 bases and the J gene end by 3 bases; junction bases not matched to a gene: 5. The CDR3 loop is CASSLSRDRDTEAFF. In DNA, the CDR3 is TGTGCCAGCAGCTTGTCTCGGGACAGGGACACTGAAGCTTTCTTT.

The chain combines TRBV11-2 with TRBJ2-7; maybe TRBD1 (5 bases). The CDR3 consists of 13 residues. Per the germline V gene, CDR1 is SGHAT and CDR2 is FQNNGV. Trimming stripped 6 bases from V and 7 bases from J, with 16 bases between. CDR3 bases: TGTGCCAGCAGTCCAGGGTTTACGAATGAGCAGTACTTC. Translation: CASSPGFTNEQYF.

The chain recombines TRBV6-6 with TRBJ1-6; a weak D match, TRBD1 (5 bases). The germline gives CDR1 MNHNY, CDR2 SVGAGI (reference sequence). This CDR3 is 13 amino acids long. The V and J ends lost 7 bases and 10 bases respectively, with 14 bases between them. The DNA of the CDR3 is TGTGCCAGCAAAGGGGTGCAAGGGTCACCCCTCCACTTT. Residues: CASKGVQGSPLHF.

The V gene is TRBV5-5, the J gene TRBJ1-3, with TRBD1 matching 7 bases. Germline lookup yields CDR1 SGHKS and CDR2 YYEKEE (reference sequence). The CDR3 extends over 15 amino acids. The ends lost 4 bases at V and 0 bases at J; junction bases unmatched: 4. The CDR3, as DNA: TGTGCCAGCAGCGCCGGGACAGACTCTGGAAACACCATATATTTT. Its translation: CASSAGTDSGNTIYF.

The chain joins TRBV19 to TRBJ2-1; 7 positions agree with TRBD2. Germline CDR1 reads LNHDA; CDR2 reads SQIVND (reference sequence). V shed 7 bases and J 6 bases; nucleotides not matched to a gene: 9. CDR3 length: 14 residues. CDR3 bases: TGTGCCAGTAATCCTGGACTAGTGAGCAATGAGCAGTTCTTC. Its protein is CASNPGLVSNEQFF.

This chain links TRBV7-3 with TRBJ1-2, with TRBD1 matching 8 bases. V trimming: 5 bases; J trimming: 7 bases; junction bases outside the gene matches: 9. The CDR3 sequence is 14 residues long. Germline CDR1 SGHTA, CDR2 FQGTGA. The DNA for the CDR3 is TGTGCCAGCAGCAAAACGACAGGGGAGGGTGGCTACACCTTC. Translation: CASSKTTGEGGYTF.

This chain connects TRBV30 to TRBJ1-1; D call uncertain. This CDR3 spans 14 amino acids. The V gene's germline CDR1 is GTSNPN and CDR2 SVGIG (reference sequence). The CDR3, as DNA: TGTGCAACGGAGGCCCGGATAACTGGCACTGAAGCTTTCTTT. Amino acid sequence: CATEARITGTEAFF.

This chain connects TRBV27 to TRBJ1-2; a weak D match, TRBD1 (6 bases). Germline V gene lookup returns CDR1 MNHEY and CDR2 SMNVEV (reference sequence). With 2 bases removed from V and 6 bases from J, the gap between germline ends came to 16 bases. The CDR3 contains 15 residues. The CDR3 region is CASSLGVGGGHGYTF. CDR3 bases: TGTGCCAGCAGTTTAGGGGTTGGGGGCGGACATGGCTACACCTTC.